A selection of T cell receptor beta chains follows, all from one sample in a study of CD8+CD57+ T cells in acquired aplastic anemia. MiXCR, applied by TCRdb to the reads, yields one record per CDR3 protein. The sample shows about 160,000 distinct CDR3 sequences, 71% of them seen only once. The sample consisted of sorted CD4+, CD8+, or CD8+CD57+ T cells (not recorded which) from PBMCs. The receptors come from a human donor with aplastic anemia. CDR3s include the opening cysteine and the closing phenylalanine or tryptophan. Each record gives: V gene, J gene, D gene, clone size, CDR3 DNA, CDR3 protein. The D gene is left open where the match is weak. The size of a clone is reported for some rows only, either as once, few or many, or as a class for expanded clones.

v_gene: TRBV7-3
j_gene: TRBJ2-3
d_gene: .
abundance: .
CDR3nt: TGTGCCAGCAGCTTAACCGAATCTAGCACAGATACGCAGTATTTT
CDR3aa: CASSLTESSTDTQYF

v_gene: TRBV25-1
j_gene: TRBJ1-6
d_gene: TRBD1
abundance: .
CDR3nt: TGTGCCAGCGGTCCGACAGGGGGTCATTCACCCCTCCACTTT
CDR3aa: CASGPTGGHSPLHF

v_gene: TRBV29-1
j_gene: TRBJ2-7
d_gene: .
abundance: .
CDR3nt: TGCAGCGTGGGCCGACAGCCGCAGTACTTC
CDR3aa: CSVGRQPQYF

v_gene: TRBV5-1
j_gene: TRBJ2-7
d_gene: TRBD2
abundance: .
CDR3nt: TGCGCCAGCAGCTCGACCGTAGGGACTAGCGGGACCTACGAGCAGTACTTC
CDR3aa: CASSSTVGTSGTYEQYF

v_gene: TRBV15
j_gene: TRBJ2-2
d_gene: .
abundance: .
CDR3nt: TGTGCCACCAGCAGTGCTAGGGGCCCATACGACACCGGGGAGCTGTTTTTT
CDR3aa: CATSSARGPYDTGELFF

v_gene: TRBV20-1
j_gene: TRBJ1-2
d_gene: .
abundance: .
CDR3nt: TGCAGTGGGTCCAGGGAATATGGCTACACCTTC
CDR3aa: CSGSREYGYTF

v_gene: TRBV6-1
j_gene: TRBJ1-2
d_gene: .
abundance: many
CDR3nt: TGTGCCAGCAGTCGGGACGAAAGCGATGGCTACACCTTC
CDR3aa: CASSRDESDGYTF

v_gene: TRBV4-1
j_gene: TRBJ1-2
d_gene: .
abundance: .
CDR3nt: TGCGCCAGCAGCCAAGCTTATCCCGGGGGGAATGGCTACACCTTC
CDR3aa: CASSQAYPGGNGYTF

v_gene: TRBV20-1
j_gene: TRBJ2-7
d_gene: .
abundance: .
CDR3nt: TGCAGTGCTAGAGAACCAGGGCGCGAGCAGTACTTC
CDR3aa: CSAREPGREQYF

v_gene: TRBV7-9
j_gene: TRBJ2-7
d_gene: TRBD2
abundance: few
CDR3nt: TGTGCCAGTCGGTTGGCGGGGGGCAAGGTCTACGAGCAGTACTTC
CDR3aa: CASRLAGGKVYEQYF

v_gene: TRBV10-3
j_gene: TRBJ2-7
d_gene: TRBD1
abundance: .
CDR3nt: TGTACCATCAGTGAGGTCCACAGGGGGAGCTCCCACGAGCAGTACTTC
CDR3aa: CTISEVHRGSSHEQYF

v_gene: TRBV10-3
j_gene: TRBJ1-1
d_gene: TRBD1
abundance: few
CDR3nt: TGTGCCAGCGCTAAGGGGGCTAGTAACACTGAAGCTTTCTTT
CDR3aa: CASAKGASNTEAFF

v_gene: TRBV5-8
j_gene: TRBJ2-2
d_gene: .
abundance: .
CDR3nt: TGTACCAGCAGCTTAAACAAGACCGGGGAGCTGTTTTTT
CDR3aa: CTSSLNKTGELFF

v_gene: TRBV10-3
j_gene: TRBJ2-2
d_gene: TRBD1
abundance: .
CDR3nt: TGTGCCACCAAGACAGGGGGGAACACCGGGGAGCTGTTTTTT
CDR3aa: CATKTGGNTGELFF

v_gene: TRBV7-9
j_gene: TRBJ1-1
d_gene: .
abundance: .
CDR3nt: TGTGCCAGCCCTTCCGCGGACACTGAAGCTTTCTTT
CDR3aa: CASPSADTEAFF

v_gene: TRBV9
j_gene: TRBJ1-1
d_gene: .
abundance: .
CDR3nt: TGTGCCAGCAGCTTAGTAGGGGAAAGTGAAGCTTTCTTT
CDR3aa: CASSLVGESEAFF

v_gene: TRBV5-1
j_gene: TRBJ1-4
d_gene: TRBD1
abundance: once
CDR3nt: TGCGCCAGCAGCTTGGATGGACAGGGCAATGAAAAACTGTTTTTT
CDR3aa: CASSLDGQGNEKLFF

v_gene: TRBV12-3/TRBV12-4
j_gene: TRBJ2-7
d_gene: TRBD2
abundance: .
CDR3nt: TGCGCCAGCAGCCAAGATCTTGGACTAGCGGCCTTGGGAGGAGAGCAGTACTTC
CDR3aa: CASSQDLGLAALGGEQYF

v_gene: TRBV19
j_gene: TRBJ2-2
d_gene: .
abundance: .
CDR3nt: TGTGCCAGTAGTATTTGGGAGGAGCTGTTTTTT
CDR3aa: CASSIWEELFF

v_gene: TRBV12-3/TRBV12-4
j_gene: TRBJ2-7
d_gene: .
abundance: once
CDR3nt: TGTGCCAGCAGTTACTCGATTCCAGGTACATCCTACGAGCAGTACTTC
CDR3aa: CASSYSIPGTSYEQYF

v_gene: TRBV2
j_gene: TRBJ1-1
d_gene: .
abundance: few
CDR3nt: TGTGCCTGTAGTCCAGAGGGTGACACTGAAGCTTTCTTT
CDR3aa: CACSPEGDTEAFF

v_gene: TRBV10-3
j_gene: TRBJ2-7
d_gene: TRBD1
abundance: .
CDR3nt: TGTGCCAGCATGGGACAGGCCTACGAGCAGTACTTC
CDR3aa: CASMGQAYEQYF

v_gene: TRBV9
j_gene: TRBJ2-3
d_gene: TRBD1
abundance: .
CDR3nt: TGTGCCAGCAGCGTAAACCCCGATGGGACAGGGGGCCGCACAGATACGCAGTATTTT
CDR3aa: CASSVNPDGTGGRTDTQYF

v_gene: TRBV2
j_gene: TRBJ2-3
d_gene: .
abundance: .
CDR3nt: TGTGCCAGCAGTGAGGAGGGGATAGGCGCAGATACGCAGTATTTT
CDR3aa: CASSEEGIGADTQYF

v_gene: TRBV7-9
j_gene: TRBJ2-7
d_gene: TRBD2
abundance: .
CDR3nt: TGTGCCAGCAGCTTATGGTCGGGGACTAGCCCTTCCTACGAGCAGTACTTC
CDR3aa: CASSLWSGTSPSYEQYF

v_gene: TRBV9
j_gene: TRBJ2-3
d_gene: .
abundance: .
CDR3nt: TGTGCCAGCAGCGTAGCTTCACATACAGATACGCAGTATTTT
CDR3aa: CASSVASHTDTQYF

v_gene: TRBV19
j_gene: TRBJ1-5
d_gene: TRBD1
abundance: .
CDR3nt: TGTGCCAGTAGAGCGGGACAGGGTTTTCAGCCCCAGCATTTT
CDR3aa: CASRAGQGFQPQHF

v_gene: TRBV24-1
j_gene: TRBJ2-7
d_gene: .
abundance: .
CDR3nt: TGTGCCACCAGTGACGGGGTCGAGCAGTACTTC
CDR3aa: CATSDGVEQYF

v_gene: TRBV5-1
j_gene: TRBJ2-7
d_gene: TRBD1
abundance: .
CDR3nt: TGCGCCAGCAGCTTGAGGGGACAGGGCTATACCTACGAGCAGTACTTC
CDR3aa: CASSLRGQGYTYEQYF

v_gene: TRBV20-1
j_gene: TRBJ2-3
d_gene: .
abundance: once
CDR3nt: TGCAGTGCTAGAGGCCTCCCGGCAGATACGCAGTATTTT
CDR3aa: CSARGLPADTQYF

v_gene: TRBV24-1
j_gene: TRBJ1-2
d_gene: .
abundance: .
CDR3nt: TGTGCCACCCGGGGATCTAGCTATTCAGCTAACTATGGCTACACCTTC
CDR3aa: CATRGSSYSANYGYTF

v_gene: TRBV15
j_gene: TRBJ2-3
d_gene: TRBD2
abundance: .
CDR3nt: TGTGCCACCTCTGACGGACTAGCGTTAGCAGATACGCAGTATTTT
CDR3aa: CATSDGLALADTQYF

v_gene: TRBV2
j_gene: TRBJ2-7
d_gene: .
abundance: few
CDR3nt: TGTGCCAGCAGGGTGGAGGTTTGGGAGGAGCAGTACTTC
CDR3aa: CASRVEVWEEQYF